The 10 T cell receptor beta chains presented below share a single source sample, sequenced in a study of tumor-infiltrating lymphocytes in primary liver carcinoma. Total RNA amounting to around 450 ng was the source from which TCR beta cDNA was made with a constant-region primer. Modified slightly, ARM-PCR produced TCR beta libraries over three nested multiplex PCR rounds. The opening two PCR rounds, nine to eleven cycles each, paired TRBV1-TRBV30 forward primers with a C-beta reverse primer. TCRdb itself ran the multiplex PCR reads through MiXCR, one entry per CDR3 protein. The data show around 54,000 distinct CDR3 sequences, with 70% to 80% seen just once and around 23% held by the top ten. Taking about 18-32 mg of unsorted bulk tissue, the authors co-extracted RNA and DNA. Specimen: liver tumor tissue from sampling region 2. Subset meaning: tumor region T2, inferior pole. The receptors derive from a man aged 40-50 years with primary liver carcinoma and hepatitis B virus infection.

Worth noting for this clonotype: One end of the junction varies from germline; a read error may be responsible. The chain carries TRBV6-5 and TRBJ2-2, with a weak D call TRBD2 (5 bases). This CDR3 comprises 16 residues. Germline loops: CDR1 MNHEY, CDR2 SVGAGI. The CDR3: CASSSLSVSTTGELFF. As DNA, the CDR3 is TGTGCCAGCAGTTCCTTGAGCGTGAGTACTACCGGGGAACTGTTTTTT.

V usage is TRBV4-1 and J usage is TRBJ2-7; 8 bases align to TRBD1. The germline gives CDR1 MGHRA, CDR2 YSYEKL. The CDR3 covers 17 residues. V lost 4 bases and J lost 1; bases outside the gene matches: 12. The CDR3 here is CASSPKCLGQGSYEQYF. The CDR3 DNA reads as TGCGCCAGCAGCCCCAAGTGTCTAGGACAGGGTTCCTACGAGCAGTACTTC.

The V gene is TRBV10-3, the J gene TRBJ2-3; no definite D call. Germline lookup yields CDR1 ENHRY and CDR2 SYGVKD. V lost 0 bases and J 5 bases, leaving 15 bases between the germline ends. The CDR3 has 16 amino acids. CDR3 in DNA: TGTGCCATCAGTGAGTCGAAGAGGCCCGTCAGAGATACGCAGTATTTT. It translates to CAISESKRPVRDTQYF.

This clonotype was observed many times. The chain is built from TRBV29-1 and TRBJ2-3, with D unresolved. Germline V lookup: CDR1 SQVTM, CDR2 ANQGSEA. This CDR3 is built from 13 residues. The V gene lost 5 bases and the J gene lost 6 bases, with 15 bases spanning the gap. The chain's CDR3 is CSVTDSTQDTQYF. CDR3 nucleotide sequence: TGCAGCGTTACAGACTCTACACAGGATACGCAGTATTTT.

This clonotype has only a few counts. The V and J genes are TRBV11-2 and TRBJ2-1; D is tentatively TRBD1 or TRBD2 (6 bases each). The CDR3 totals 16 residues. The germline V gene has CDR1 SGHAT and CDR2 FQNNGV. The ends were cut back, 5 bases at V and 5 bases at J, with 19 bases in the middle. The CDR3, as DNA: TGTGCCAGCAGCCCTGGAGGGGGGAGGTGCGACAATGAGCAGTTCTTC. Translation: CASSPGGGRCDNEQFF.

As to this clonotype: One end of the junction fails to match germline, which may point to a read error. The gene calls are TRBV6-6 and TRBJ2-7; D is possibly TRBD1 (5 bases). The CDR3 is 14 residues long. Germline assignment: CDR1 MNHNY and CDR2 SVGAGI (reference sequence). The CDR3 is CTSTSAGKSDEQYF. CDR3 DNA: TGTACCAGCACCTCCGCAGGGAAGAGCGACGAGCAGTACTTC.

On this clonotype: Just one base apart from a much larger clone, this may be a read error. The chain couples TRBV28 to TRBJ2-1; D is possibly TRBD2 (6 bases). Germline V gene data show CDR1 as MDHEN and CDR2 as SYDVKM. V was shortened by 8 bases and J by 6 bases, with 17 bases between the two germline ends. CDR3 length equals 14 residues. The CDR3 DNA reads TGTGCCAGCCTTCAGTATGGAGGGCCCAATGAGCAGTTCTTC. Translation gives CASLQYGGPNEQFF.

This clonotype was detected only a few times. Just one base apart from a much larger clone, this may be a read error. The conserved closing phenylalanine or tryptophan is absent in this CDR3, likely reflecting a read error. The chain recombines TRBV7-8 with TRBJ2-7; no clear D gene. CDR1 is SGHVS, CDR2 FQNEAQ, per germline. This CDR3 spans 15 amino acids. Between the trimmed V and J ends, which lost 2 bases and 4 bases, there was a span of 15 bases. This chain's CDR3 is CASSLTGRASYEQYL. CDR3 bases: TGTGCCAGCAGCTTAACGGGCCGCGCGTCTTACGAGCAGTACCTC.

This clonotype has at least ten counts. The V and J genes are TRBV18 and TRBJ2-3; unclear D gene. The CDR3 has 13 residues. Between the trimmed V and J ends, which lost 0 bases and 2 bases, there was a span of 3 bases. Germline V gives CDR1 KGHSH, CDR2 LQKENI. The CDR3 nucleotides read TGTGCCAGCTCACCACCAACCACAGATACGCAGTATTTT. This translates into CASSPPTTDTQYF.

This clonotype occurred a few times. A read error may explain this, as a much larger clone is one base away. The rearrangement links TRBV24-1 to TRBJ2-1; TRBD1 agrees at 9 bases. Germline loops: CDR1 KGHDR, CDR2 SFDVKD. The CDR3 spans 10 residues. Here the CDR3 reads CVTGGVEQFF. CDR3 nucleotide sequence: TGTGTCACAGGGGGCGTTGAGCAGTTCTTC.